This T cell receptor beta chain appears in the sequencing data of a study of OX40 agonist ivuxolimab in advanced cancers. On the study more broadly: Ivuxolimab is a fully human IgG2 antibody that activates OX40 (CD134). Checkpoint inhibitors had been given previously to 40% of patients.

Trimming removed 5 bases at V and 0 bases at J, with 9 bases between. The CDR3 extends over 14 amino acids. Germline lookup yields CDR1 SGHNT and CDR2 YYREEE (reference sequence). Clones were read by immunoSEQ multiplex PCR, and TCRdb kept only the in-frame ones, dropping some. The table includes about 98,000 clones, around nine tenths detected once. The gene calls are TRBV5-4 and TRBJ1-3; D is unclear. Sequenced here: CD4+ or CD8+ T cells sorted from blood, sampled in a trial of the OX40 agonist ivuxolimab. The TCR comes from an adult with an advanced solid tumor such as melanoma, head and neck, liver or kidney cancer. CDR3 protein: CASSDQTSGNTIYF. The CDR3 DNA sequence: TGTGCCAGCAGTGATCAGACCTCTGGAAACACCATATATTTT.